This T cell receptor (beta chain) was sequenced during a study of T-cell reconstitution after alpha-beta-depleted transplantation in children. This clonotype was counted only a few times. The J segment lost 5 bases and the V segment lost 5 bases, leaving 9 bases of the junction unmatched. Germline values: CDR1 ENHRY, CDR2 SYGVKD. The CDR3 extends over 15 amino acids. Preparation of the TCRbeta library used unique molecular identifiers. TCRdb reanalysed the PCR reads using MiXCR and keeps one entry per CDR3 protein. The data hold around 380,000 distinct CDR3 sequences, with roughly 10% observed a single time.

The source was PBMCs from the stem cell graft donor, collected from the stem cell graft. This TCR came from a human donor who donated a stem cell graft to a child with acute myeloid leukemia. V gene TRBV10-3 combines with J gene TRBJ2-1; 7 bases match TRBD2. CDR3 amino acids: CAISPTSEGNNEQFF. The DNA for the CDR3 is TGTGCCATCAGTCCAACTAGCGAAGGAAACAATGAGCAGTTCTTC.